This TCR beta chain was found in a study of blood T cell repertoires in COVID-19. Study-level background: Sites across the United States, Italy and Spain contributed samples from acute and convalescent COVID-19. From T cells, B-cell-depleted T cells, or PBMCs came the material, which was cDNA or gDNA.

V shed 1 base and J shed 8 bases, with 12 bases lying between them. CDR1 and CDR2 from the germline V gene are MGHRA and YSYEKL. CDR3 size: 14 residues. In the source study's methods: The authors estimated nucleated cell counts from reference gene primer amplification. Assay: immunoSEQ multiplex PCR; the TCRdb copy retains only in-frame clones and omits some. D and trimming were read from the DNA, whereas the V and J calls and clone size are those reported in that table. In the table there are under 150,000 clones, 85% of which are singletons. The sample was peripheral blood. J is TRBJ1-5 and V is TRBV4-1; no clear D. This clonotype originated in a human donor in a cohort sampled during active COVID-19. This CDR3 is CASSQVGQREPQHF. CDR3 nucleotide sequence: TGCGCCAGCAGCCAAGTTGGTCAGAGGGAGCCCCAGCATTTT.